This is a list of T cell receptor beta chains from one sample in a study of human thymus T cells. TCRdb's table, derived via immunoSEQ multiplex PCR, lists solely in-frame clones and lacks some. The data show tens of thousands of clones, roughly 94% seen once. The specimen was thymus tissue. The receptors were sampled from a girl under three years old with a congenital heart defect but otherwise immunologically healthy. Each CDR3 is given with its conserved first and last residue. The D gene is left open where the match is weak. Size is stated for part of the rows, as once, few or many counts, or as a class when the clone is expanded.

J | size | V | D | DNA | CDR3
TRBJ2-3 | NA | TRBV5-6 | NA | TGTGCCAGCGCCCAGGGCGGGACCGGGCTCAGCACAGATACGCAGTATTTT | CASAQGGTGLSTDTQYF
TRBJ2-7 | NA | TRBV20-1 | NA | TGCAGTGCCCCGACAGACTACGAGCAGTACTTC | CSAPTDYEQYF
TRBJ2-5 | NA | TRBV5-1 | NA | TGCGCCAGCAGAATACAAGAGACCCAGTACTTC | CASRIQETQYF
TRBJ1-1 | NA | TRBV20-1 | NA | TGCAGTGAAAGGGAGAACACTGAAGCTTTCTTT | CSERENTEAFF
TRBJ1-1 | NA | TRBV11-2 | NA | TGTGCCAGCAGCTTGCCCGGGGCCGTACATTATGAAGCTTTCTTT | CASSLPGAVHYEAFF
TRBJ1-1 | NA | TRBV29-1 | TRBD1 | TGCAGCGACTCTCAGGACAGGGGGCGGATTGAAGCTTTCTTT | CSDSQDRGRIEAFF
TRBJ1-1 | NA | TRBV19 | NA | TGTGCCAGTAAACGTATGGAGGGTGCGAACACTGAAGCTTTCTTT | CASKRMEGANTEAFF
TRBJ1-1 | NA | TRBV4-1 | NA | TGCGCCAGCAGCCAAGATCTCCTAGAAAACCTCACTGAAGCTTTCTTT | CASSQDLLENLTEAFF
TRBJ1-1 | NA | TRBV4-2 | NA | TGTGCCAGCAGCCAAGATCGGAATGAGATGAACACTGAAGCTTTCTTT | CASSQDRNEMNTEAFF
TRBJ1-6 | NA | TRBV25-1 | NA | TGTGCCAGCAGTGAACCAACAGGAGATAATAATTCACCCCTCCACTTT | CASSEPTGDNNSPLHF
TRBJ2-1 | NA | TRBV10-2 | TRBD2 | TGCGCCAGCAGCGGAGGGTCCCGGGAGGAGGAGGGAGCCAATGAGCAGTTCTTC | CASSGGSREEEGANEQFF
TRBJ1-2 | NA | TRBV7-9 | NA | TGTGCCAGCAGCTCCTCACGGCGGCCTAACTATGGCTACACCTTC | CASSSSRRPNYGYTF
TRBJ2-7 | NA | TRBV7-8 | NA | TGTGCCAGCAGCTTAGTATACGCGCGGACGAACTCCTACGAGCAGTACTTC | CASSLVYARTNSYEQYF
TRBJ2-7 | NA | TRBV11-3 | TRBD1 | TGTGCCAGCAGCTTTACGGACAGGGATGAGCAGTACTTC | CASSFTDRDEQYF
TRBJ2-3 | once | TRBV14 | NA | TGTGCCAGCAGCGGAGCTACGGTCCCGAACGGCACAGATACGCAGTATTTT | CASSGATVPNGTDTQYF
TRBJ2-5 | NA | TRBV5-5 | TRBD1 | TGTGCCAGCAGTCCGGGACAGGGGGATGAGACCCAGTACTTC | CASSPGQGDETQYF
TRBJ1-1 | NA | TRBV5-4 | NA | TGTGCCAGCAGCGATACAAGGAACACTGAAGCTTTCTTT | CASSDTRNTEAFF
TRBJ1-2 | NA | TRBV6-1 | NA | TGTGCCACCTCGGACAGCCCCCATCAAAGCTATGGCTACACCTTC | CATSDSPHQSYGYTF
TRBJ2-5 | NA | TRBV20-1 | NA | TGCAGTGCTTGGCCCCGGGAGACCCAGTACTTC | CSAWPRETQYF
TRBJ1-4 | NA | TRBV30 | TRBD1 | TGTGCCTGGAGTAGTAGGGACAGTCCGTATGGAAAACTGTTTTTT | CAWSSRDSPYGKLFF